This T cell receptor (beta chain) was recovered during a study of cytomegalovirus exposure and HLA in healthy donors. The germline V gene has CDR1 SGHRS and CDR2 YFSETQ. The CDR3 loop spans 15 amino acids. Trimming pared 1 base from V and 2 bases from J, leaving 9 bases between. Sequencing was performed with immunoSEQ multiplex PCR; in TCRdb, only in-frame clones are kept and a portion is missing. This table holds about 330,000 clones, approximately 90% found once. Material: PBMCs. The chain carries TRBV5-1 and TRBJ2-2, with D possibly TRBD1 on 5 matching bases. The sequence was collected from a woman younger than 45 in good health and CMV-seropositive. CDR3 sequence reads: CASSLFQGNTGELFF. The CDR3 nucleotides are TGCGCCAGCAGCTTGTTCCAGGGAAACACCGGGGAGCTGTTTTTT. The full variable domain, in which reference TRBV5-1 and TRBJ2-2 provide the parts outside the CDR3, is KAGVTQTPRYLIKTRGQQVTLSCSPISGHRSVSWYQQTPGQGLQFLFEYFSETQRNKGNFPGRFSGRQFSNSRSEMNVSTLELGDSALYLCASSLFQGNTGELFFGEGSRLTVL.